The 23 T cell receptor beta chains listed next were all sequenced from one sample in a study of tumor-infiltrating lymphocytes in primary liver carcinoma. From 500 ng of total RNA, TCR beta-specific cDNA was reverse-transcribed using a constant-region primer. Libraries for TCR beta were built through three nested multiplex PCR rounds, which together made up a slightly modified ARM-PCR procedure. The first two PCR rounds, approximately 10 cycles each, used TRBV1-TRBV30 forward primers and a C-beta reverse primer. TCRdb reanalysed the multiplex PCR reads using MiXCR and keeps one entry per CDR3 protein. The table includes 30,000 to 40,000 distinct CDR3 sequences, roughly 74% detected once. Starting material for RNA and DNA co-extraction consisted of roughly 18-34 mg of unsorted bulk tissue. Sequenced: liver tumor tissue from sampling region 4. As for subset: tumor region T4, right-lateral pole. These receptors came from a man aged 40-55 years with primary liver carcinoma and hepatitis B virus infection.

Concerning this clonotype itself: Relative to the germline gene, one junction end is altered; a read error may explain this. This rearrangement joins TRBV28 to TRBJ2-6; perhaps D is TRBD1 or TRBD2 (5 bases each). CDR1 and CDR2 from the germline V gene are MDHEN and SYDVKM. The CDR3 sequence is 17 residues long. The CDR3 here is CGSSQARGSSGANVLTF. CDR3 in DNA: TGTGGCAGCAGCCAAGCCCGGGGCAGCTCTGGGGCCAACGTCCTGACTTTC.

On this clonotype itself: A junction end diverges from the germline sequence, so it may reflect a read error. The rearrangement joins TRBV5-6 to TRBJ2-5; D uncertain. The CDR3 covers 14 residues. Germline CDR1 and CDR2: SGHDT and YYEEEE. The CDR3 region has the DNA TGTGCTAGCAGTCCCCGTGGGGTCCAAGAGACCCAGTACTTC. It encodes CASSPRGVQETQYF.

Notes on this clonotype: Likely a read error: the CDR3 ends without its conserved phenylalanine or tryptophan. Because the CDR3's place on the DNA is in doubt, the DNA is left out and the CDR3 is given as listed by TCRdb. This chain links TRBV2 with TRBJ2-3; the table calls TRBD2, which could not be checked here. The CDR3 contains 17 residues when both ends are counted. Germline V gene sequence: CDR1 SNHLY, CDR2 FYNNEI. The CDR3 region is CASKGGGTSIIADTQFL.

This clonotype was seen more than once but under ten times. Mismatch with germline at one junction end may stem from a read error. This sequence joins TRBV10-3 and TRBJ1-2, with D maybe TRBD1 (5 bases). The germline gives CDR1 ENHRY, CDR2 SYGVKD. The CDR3 consists of 12 residues. CDR3 sequence reads: CAVRLGVSGYTF. The CDR3, as DNA: TGTGCCGTCAGGCTGGGGGTGAGCGGCTACACCTTC.

This clonotype was seen many times. V is TRBV2 and J is TRBJ2-1, with D tentatively TRBD1 (6 bases). Trimming stripped 7 bases from V and 0 bases from J, with 10 bases between. The CDR3 covers 14 residues. Germline loops: CDR1 SNHLY, CDR2 FYNNEI. The CDR3 DNA follows: TGTGCCAGCAAGGACAGAAGCTCCTACAATGAGCAGTTCTTC. It is translated as CASKDRSSYNEQFF.

A word on this clonotype: At one end the junction does not follow the germline gene, possibly because of a read error. The chain employs TRBV11-2 and TRBJ2-3, with D possibly matching TRBD1 (6 bases). CDR3 length equals 16 residues. Per germline, CDR1 SGHAT and CDR2 FQNNGV. The CDR3 DNA is TGTGCCAGCAGCAGAAGAATTACAGGGAACACAGTTACGCAATATTTT. As protein: CASSRRITGNTVTQYF.

This clonotype was detected only once. The missing conserved phenylalanine or tryptophan at the end of this CDR3 makes a read error likely. The chain recombines TRBV4-2 with TRBJ2-3; a weak D match, TRBD1 (5 bases). The end of the DNA fits TRBJ1-5 better, so the J call may be wrong. Germline CDR1 and CDR2: LGHNA and YNFKEQ. CDR3 length equals 16 residues. CDR3 DNA sequence: TGTGCCAGCAGCCAAGATTTGGGAACTAGGGGCGGTACGCAGCATTGT. This sequence encodes CASSQDLGTRGGTQHC.

In this sample, this clonotype is medium-sized. The rearrangement uses TRBV12-3 or TRBV12-4 and TRBJ2-7, with a tentative D call TRBD1 (6 bases). The CDR3 spans 16 residues. V was trimmed by 2 bases and J by 1 base, leaving 15 bases between them. For the CDR3, the DNA is TGTGCCAGCAGTTTATGGGGGCAAGGGAGATCCTACGAGCAGTACTTC. It yields the protein CASSLWGQGRSYEQYF.

This clonotype qualifies as medium-sized. This chain links TRBV7-8 with TRBJ2-3; weak D call: TRBD1 (8 bases). V lost 4 bases and J lost 6, with 20 bases in between. CDR3 length: 16 amino acids. Per the germline V gene, CDR1 is SGHVS and CDR2 is FQNEAQ. This CDR3 reads CASSSTGGGYSDTQYF. CDR3 DNA: TGTGCCAGCAGCTCAACAGGGGGGGGATATTCGGATACGCAGTATTTT.

About this clonotype itself: Mismatch with germline at one junction end may stem from a read error. V is TRBV11-2 and J is TRBJ1-5, with D tentatively TRBD1 (5 bases). Germline CDR1 and CDR2: SGHAT and FQNNGV. The CDR3 sequence is 15 residues long. The CDR3: CASGSGTGENQPQHF. The CDR3 DNA is TGTGCCAGCGGCTCCGGGACTGGGGAAAATCAGCCTCAGCATTTC.

As to this clonotype: The CDR3 does not close with the conserved phenylalanine or tryptophan, likely indicating a read error. The CDR3 protein is CSVEDSSNTEAFI. The DNA of the CDR3 is TGCAGCGTTGAGGACAGCAGTAACACTGAAGCTTTCATT. The chain links TRBV29-1 to TRBJ1-1; D is possibly TRBD1 (6 bases). The V gene lost 3 bases and the J gene lost 2 bases, with 10 bases spanning the gap. The CDR3 extends over 13 amino acids. Germline lookup yields CDR1 SQVTM and CDR2 ANQGSEA.

In the case of this clonotype: At one boundary the junction diverges from the germline segment, which might be a read error. The chain couples TRBV30 to TRBJ2-7, with D perhaps TRBD1 (6 bases). There are 13 residues in the CDR3. Germline V gene data show CDR1 as GTSNPN and CDR2 as SVGIG (reference sequence). CDR3: CAWRQGAAYEQYF. CDR3 DNA: TGTGCCTGGAGACAGGGAGCCGCCTACGAGCAATACTTC.

With regard to this clonotype: This clone may be a read error of a much larger clone one base away. The chain uses TRBV11-3 and TRBJ1-1; D not resolved. V lost 7 bases, J lost 2 bases, and 8 bases lay in between. Germline V gene sequence: CDR1 SGHNT, CDR2 YENEEA. CDR3 length: 12 amino acids. The CDR3 DNA follows: TGTGCCAGCATAGAGGGAAACACTGAAGCTTTCTTT. Protein product: CASIEGNTEAFF.

This clonotype has ten or more counts. A much larger clone differs from this one at a single base, so this may be a read error. The chain is built from TRBV28 and TRBJ2-7; 10 bases are shared with TRBD2. Germline V gives CDR1 MDHEN, CDR2 SYDVKM. V dropped 6 bases and J dropped 4; count of bases not matched to a gene: 9. There are 15 residues in the CDR3. The CDR3 is CASRSLSGRGYEQYF. For the CDR3, the DNA is TGTGCCAGCAGGTCCCTGAGCGGGAGGGGGTACGAGCAGTACTTC.

Remarks on this clonotype: The CDR3 does not end in the conserved phenylalanine or tryptophan, so this is likely a read error. No DNA is shown, since the ends of the CDR3 on it are uncertain; the CDR3 is the one TCRdb lists. The V and J genes are TRBV28 and TRBJ2-1; the table's TRBD2 call for D was not verified on the DNA. Looked up from germline, CDR1 is MDHEN and CDR2 is SYDVKM. The CDR3 is 14 amino acids in total, end residues counted. CDR3: CASSPAGTSGSGLI.

Concerning this clonotype: The CDR3 does not end in the conserved phenylalanine or tryptophan, so this is likely a read error. Because the CDR3's place on the DNA is in doubt, the DNA is left out and the CDR3 is given as listed by TCRdb. The chain carries TRBV5-1 and TRBJ2-7; TRBD1 is the table's D call, not checked against the DNA. The length of the CDR3 is 16 amino acids, counting both ends. Germline loops: CDR1 SGHRS, CDR2 YFSETQ. This CDR3 is CASSFSWDRRGGEQYL.

In the case of this clonotype: Compared with germline, one end of the junction differs, possibly owing to a read error. This chain uses TRBV5-5 with TRBJ2-3, with unresolved D. This CDR3 comprises 12 residues. Germline lookup yields CDR1 SGHKS and CDR2 YYEKEE (reference sequence). CDR3 protein: CVSSLLTDTQYF. CDR3 nucleotide sequence: TGTGTCAGCAGCCTCCTCACAGATACGCAGTATTTT. Filled out from reference TRBV5-5 and TRBJ2-3, the complete variable domain reads DAGVTQSPTHLIKTRGQQVTLRCSPISGHKSVSWYQQVLGQGPQFIFQYYEKEERGRGNFPDRFSARQFPNYSSELNVNALLLGDSALYLCVSSLLTDTQYFGPGTRLTVL.

This clonotype showed up just a few times. One end of the junction does not line up with germline, which may come from a read error. V gene TRBV12-3 or TRBV12-4 combines with J gene TRBJ1-5; possible D gene TRBD1, 5 bases. This CDR3 is 15 amino acids long. The CDR3 here is CASTRGTVINQPLHF. In DNA form, the CDR3 reads TGTGCCAGCACGCGGGGCACCGTAATAAATCAACCCCTGCATTTT.

This rearrangement joins TRBV6-5 to TRBJ2-6, with TRBD2 matching over 9 bases. CDR3 length equals 19 residues. CDR1 is MNHEY, CDR2 SVGAGI, per germline. V dropped 10 bases and J dropped 1; count of bases not matched to a gene: 17. As DNA, the CDR3 is TGTGCCAACGGTTCGTCCGGGACTAGCAGGTATTCTGGGGCCAACGTCCTGACTTTC. Residues: CANGSSGTSRYSGANVLTF.

In regard to this clonotype: One end of the junction fails to match germline, which may point to a read error. The chain employs TRBV5-1 and TRBJ2-1; 9 nucleotides align to TRBD1. This CDR3 region has 16 residues. Germline lookup yields CDR1 SGHRS and CDR2 YFSETQ. The CDR3 DNA sequence: TGTGCCAACAGCTTGGCCCCGGGACAGGGATACAATGAGCAGTTCTTC. Protein product: CANSLAPGQGYNEQFF.

As for this clonotype: The junction does not match germline at one end; this may be a read error. The chain employs TRBV4-3 and TRBJ1-5; a weak D match, TRBD1 (5 bases). This CDR3 region has 13 residues. CDR1 and CDR2 (germline): LGHNA, YSLEER. DNA of the CDR3: TGCGCGAGCAGCCAGTCCAGGGAGCATTCCCAGCATTTT. Its translation is CASSQSREHSQHF.

This clonotype was seen once. Germline is not matched at one junction end, which may reflect a read error. The J gene is TRBJ2-1, the V gene TRBV28; 12 bases align to TRBD1. This CDR3 contains 15 residues. Germline CDR1 and CDR2: MDHEN and SYDVKM. The CDR3 DNA reads as TGTGCTAGCAACTTGGGACAGGGGGCGACCGATGAGCAGTTCTTC. It is translated as CASNLGQGATDEQFF.

With regard to this clonotype: The CDR3 ends on some other residue instead of the conserved phenylalanine or tryptophan, so this is likely a read error. Because the CDR3's place on the DNA is in doubt, the DNA is left out and the CDR3 is given as listed by TCRdb. This sequence joins TRBV11-3 and TRBJ1-1; the table's D call of TRBD1 was not tested on the DNA. Looked up from germline, CDR1 is SGHNT and CDR2 is YENEEA. The CDR3 length equals 13 residues, ends included. CDR3 protein: CASSTRQGAETFP.